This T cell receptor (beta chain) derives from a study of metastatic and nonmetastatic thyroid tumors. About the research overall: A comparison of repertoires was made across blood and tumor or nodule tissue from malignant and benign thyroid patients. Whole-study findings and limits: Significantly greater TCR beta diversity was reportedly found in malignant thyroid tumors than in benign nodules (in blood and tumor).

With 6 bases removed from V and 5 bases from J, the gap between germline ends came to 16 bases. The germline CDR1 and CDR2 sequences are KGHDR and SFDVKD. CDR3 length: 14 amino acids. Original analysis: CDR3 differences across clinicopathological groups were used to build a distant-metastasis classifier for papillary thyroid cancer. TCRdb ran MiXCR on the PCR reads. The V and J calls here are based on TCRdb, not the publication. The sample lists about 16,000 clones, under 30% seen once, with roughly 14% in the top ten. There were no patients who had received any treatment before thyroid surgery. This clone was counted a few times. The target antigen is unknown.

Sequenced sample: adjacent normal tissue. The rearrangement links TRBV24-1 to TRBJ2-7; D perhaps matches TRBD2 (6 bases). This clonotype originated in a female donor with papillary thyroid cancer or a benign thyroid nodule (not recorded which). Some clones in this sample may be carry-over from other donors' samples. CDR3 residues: CATSPGQGLHEQYF. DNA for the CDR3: TGTGCCACCAGTCCCGGGCAGGGACTTCACGAGCAGTACTTC.